A single sample is the source of the 11 T cell receptor beta chains below, sequenced in a study of T cell changes during pregnancy in multiple sclerosis. TCRdb's table, derived via immunoSEQ multiplex PCR, lists solely in-frame clones and lacks some. The table includes under 15,000 clones, more than 70% detected once. The source material was CD8+ T cells from peripheral blood mononuclear cells, sampled in the first trimester of pregnancy. These TCRs come from a female donor with multiple sclerosis, enrolled in a pregnancy study.

V gene TRBV28 combines with J gene TRBJ2-7; D is unresolved. Germline CDR1 MDHEN, CDR2 SYDVKM. The V end was cut by 3 bases, the J end by 4 bases, with 19 bases between. CDR3 size: 16 residues. The DNA for the CDR3 is TGTGCCAGCAGTTTGGTTGGGTGGGCGCGCGATTACGAGCAGTACTTC. Its translation is CASSLVGWARDYEQYF.

The chain has TRBV5-1 and TRBJ2-7, with TRBD2 matching 8 bases. The ends lost 4 bases at V and 4 bases at J; junction bases unmatched: 4. The CDR3 extends over 13 amino acids. Germline lookup yields CDR1 SGHRS and CDR2 YFSETQ. The chain's CDR3 is CASSTGTRYEQYF. The CDR3 nucleotides read TGCGCCAGCAGCACCGGGACTAGATACGAGCAGTACTTC.

The rearrangement uses TRBV14 and TRBJ1-5, with D perhaps matching TRBD1 (5 bases). The CDR3 runs 13 residues. The V end lost 10 bases, the J end lost 5 bases, and 15 bases lay between the germline ends. Looked up from germline, CDR1 is SGHDN and CDR2 is FVKESK. For the CDR3, the DNA is TGTGCCAACGCCGTTCCGGGGGATCAGCCCCAGCATTTT. Translating gives CANAVPGDQPQHF.

The rearrangement links TRBV9 to TRBJ2-3; D unresolved. V lost 0 bases and J lost 9, with 11 bases in between. The CDR3 consists of 13 residues. Germline-derived CDR1 and CDR2 are SGDLS and YYNGEE. CDR3 sequence (DNA): TGTGCCAGCAGCGTAGGCCTATCTTGGACGCAGTATTTT. This encodes CASSVGLSWTQYF.

The V gene is TRBV4-3, the J gene TRBJ2-1; 12 bases are shared with TRBD1. The J segment lost 2 bases and the V segment lost 4 bases, leaving 12 bases of the junction unmatched. Germline CDR1 LGHNA, CDR2 YSLEER. This CDR3 comprises 19 residues. The CDR3 bases are TGCGCCAGCAGCCTTTACCGGGACAGGGGGCGAAGCGCCTACAATGAGCAGTTCTTC. It yields the protein CASSLYRDRGRSAYNEQFF.

The rearrangement joins TRBV9 to TRBJ2-1; 8 nucleotides line up with TRBD2. The CDR3 is made up of 14 amino acids. Germline CDR1 is SGDLS and CDR2 is YYNGEE. The V gene end was trimmed by 4 bases and the J gene end by 4 bases; junction bases not matched to a gene: 4. Written as DNA, the CDR3 is TGTGCCAGCAGCCCCATAGCGGGGTACAATGAGCAGTTCTTC. This codes for CASSPIAGYNEQFF. The full variable domain, with the rest looked up from reference TRBV9 and TRBJ2-1, is DSGVTQTPKHLITATGQRVTLRCSPRSGDLSVYWYQQSLDQGLQFLIQYYNGEERAKGNILERFSAQQFPDLHSELNLSSLELGDSALYFCASSPIAGYNEQFFGPGTRLTVL.

This clone has a single count. The chain has TRBV4-1 and TRBJ2-7, with 7 nucleotides matching TRBD1. The J segment lost 3 bases and the V segment lost 4 bases, leaving 12 bases of the junction unmatched. The CDR3 totals 16 residues. Germline assignment: CDR1 MGHRA and CDR2 YSYEKL. CDR3 amino acids: CASSRPGQRAVYEQYF. The DNA for the CDR3 is TGCGCCAGCAGCCGACCGGGACAGAGGGCCGTCTACGAGCAGTACTTC.

The chain recombines TRBV5-4 with TRBJ2-2; TRBD2 matches at 11 bases. The V and J ends lost 9 bases and 7 bases, in that order; junction bases with no gene match: 5. The CDR3 is 13 residues long. Germline CDR1 reads SGHNT; CDR2 reads YYREEE (reference sequence). The CDR3 sequence is CATSSGGHGELFF. Here the CDR3 DNA reads TGTGCCACATCTAGCGGGGGGCACGGGGAGCTGTTTTTT.

This clone was observed once. This chain uses TRBV9 with TRBJ1-1; 7 bases align to TRBD1. With 6 bases clipped from V and 3 bases from J, the junction kept 8 bases outside the gene matches. Germline CDR1 is SGDLS and CDR2 is YYNGEE. The CDR3 has 14 amino acids. CDR3 nucleotides: TGTGCCAGCACCCCAGGGGGGTCGCACACTGAAGCTTTCTTT. As protein: CASTPGGSHTEAFF.

This rearrangement joins TRBV2 to TRBJ2-5; TRBD2 matches 8 bases. The CDR3 length is 14 residues. Germline V gene lookup returns CDR1 SNHLY and CDR2 FYNNEI. V lost 3 bases to trimming and J lost 4 bases; unmatched junction nucleotides: 4. CDR3 coding DNA: TGTGCCAGCAGTGATTGGACTAGCCGAGAGACCCAGTACTTC. Translated: CASSDWTSRETQYF.

The rearrangement links TRBV11-2 to TRBJ2-3, with TRBD2 identical over 7 bases. This CDR3 is 16 amino acids long. Germline V lookup: CDR1 SGHAT, CDR2 FQNNGV. The J segment lost 1 base and the V segment lost 3 bases, leaving 7 bases of the junction unmatched. In DNA form, the CDR3 reads TGTGCCAGCAGCTTCAGTGTGGGAGGGGGCACAGATACGCAGTATTTT. This encodes CASSFSVGGGTDTQYF.